A selection of T cell receptor beta chains follows, all from one sample in a study of T-cell memory formation after mild COVID-19. A single record per CDR3 protein comes from TCRdb applying MiXCR to the 5' RACE reads. Among about 140,000 distinct CDR3 sequences listed, more than 13% were seen once. Sequences were obtained from PBMCs or a T cell subset sorted from them (not recorded which). These receptor sequences come from an adult woman who had mild COVID-19 (a few samples of this study predate the infection). Cell type and time point are not known. The CDR3 runs from the conserved cysteine through the conserved F or W. Each record gives: V gene, CDR3 length, J gene, CDR3 protein.

v_gene: TRBV5-1; len: 13; j_gene: TRBJ2-1; CDR3aa: CASSSSGPHEQFF
v_gene: TRBV7-2; len: 16; j_gene: TRBJ2-5; CDR3aa: CASSLYPGGEGETQYF
v_gene: TRBV7-3; len: 15; j_gene: TRBJ2-7; CDR3aa: CASSLGPGTPYEQYF
v_gene: TRBV5-8; len: 15; j_gene: TRBJ1-1; CDR3aa: CASSLDRGRNTEAFF
v_gene: TRBV11-1; len: 13; j_gene: TRBJ1-1; CDR3aa: CASSQDPNTEAFF
v_gene: TRBV6-2/TRBV6-3; len: 12; j_gene: TRBJ2-6; CDR3aa: CASSPGANVLTF
v_gene: TRBV27; len: 16; j_gene: TRBJ2-3; CDR3aa: CASSFALNLLTDTQYF
v_gene: TRBV19; len: 14; j_gene: TRBJ2-7; CDR3aa: CASSNGQGAYEQYF
v_gene: TRBV21-1; len: 15; j_gene: TRBJ1-2; CDR3aa: CASRGAKTYRGGYTF
v_gene: TRBV4-3; len: 16; j_gene: TRBJ1-2; CDR3aa: CASSWGWWQGLPGYTF
v_gene: TRBV20-1; len: 14; j_gene: TRBJ1-4; CDR3aa: CSAGPGQFFEELFF
v_gene: TRBV11-2; len: 15; j_gene: TRBJ2-7; CDR3aa: CASSSGVVGGGEQYF
v_gene: TRBV11-2; len: 13; j_gene: TRBJ2-7; CDR3aa: CASSIGTDYEQYF
v_gene: TRBV6-1; len: 19; j_gene: TRBJ1-2; CDR3aa: CASSEAPRGARYGGYGYTF
v_gene: TRBV5-1; len: 16; j_gene: TRBJ2-2; CDR3aa: CASSYTGTGGTGELFF
v_gene: TRBV9; len: 14; j_gene: TRBJ1-1; CDR3aa: CASSADDRNTEAFF
v_gene: TRBV15; len: 14; j_gene: TRBJ2-7; CDR3aa: CATSIAGGSYEQYF
v_gene: TRBV9; len: 16; j_gene: TRBJ1-2; CDR3aa: CASSVSEGPRSYGYTF
v_gene: TRBV4-1; len: 13; j_gene: TRBJ2-7; CDR3aa: CASSPEGGDEQYF
v_gene: TRBV2; len: 18; j_gene: TRBJ2-5; CDR3aa: CASSEVRAWGVGRETQYF
v_gene: TRBV15; len: 15; j_gene: TRBJ1-1; CDR3aa: CATSQGDRENTEAFF
v_gene: TRBV10-3; len: 16; j_gene: TRBJ2-7; CDR3aa: CAISEWADDSSYEQYF
v_gene: TRBV9; len: 16; j_gene: TRBJ1-6; CDR3aa: CASSVGQWVGNSPLHF
v_gene: TRBV5-5; len: 15; j_gene: TRBJ2-5; CDR3aa: CASSLPGGRRETQYF
v_gene: TRBV7-6; len: 17; j_gene: TRBJ2-5; CDR3aa: CASSSIAGGPLQETQYF
v_gene: TRBV6-5; len: 16; j_gene: TRBJ2-1; CDR3aa: CASSYSWDSSYNEQFF
v_gene: TRBV6-2/TRBV6-3; len: 16; j_gene: TRBJ2-7; CDR3aa: CASSRPGTGSSYEQYF
v_gene: TRBV30; len: 15; j_gene: TRBJ2-5; CDR3aa: CAWSVLEIWQETQYF
v_gene: TRBV7-6; len: 11; j_gene: TRBJ2-1; CDR3aa: CASSPGYEQFF
v_gene: TRBV11-2; len: 14; j_gene: TRBJ2-7; CDR3aa: CASSLGQGVYEQYF
v_gene: TRBV20-1; len: 15; j_gene: TRBJ2-2; CDR3aa: CSASDYGADSGELFF
v_gene: TRBV14; len: 17; j_gene: TRBJ1-4; CDR3aa: CASSQDVGQGGGEKLFF
v_gene: TRBV6-4; len: 14; j_gene: TRBJ1-1; CDR3aa: CASSATGDNTEAFF
v_gene: TRBV12-3/TRBV12-4; len: 17; j_gene: TRBJ1-1; CDR3aa: CASRGWVGAIENTEAFF
v_gene: TRBV7-3; len: 16; j_gene: TRBJ2-1; CDR3aa: CASSPWTSGSLHEQFF
v_gene: TRBV12-3/TRBV12-4; len: 13; j_gene: TRBJ2-5; CDR3aa: CASSLSGKETQYF
v_gene: TRBV7-9; len: 13; j_gene: TRBJ1-1; CDR3aa: CASSLAGQGEAFF